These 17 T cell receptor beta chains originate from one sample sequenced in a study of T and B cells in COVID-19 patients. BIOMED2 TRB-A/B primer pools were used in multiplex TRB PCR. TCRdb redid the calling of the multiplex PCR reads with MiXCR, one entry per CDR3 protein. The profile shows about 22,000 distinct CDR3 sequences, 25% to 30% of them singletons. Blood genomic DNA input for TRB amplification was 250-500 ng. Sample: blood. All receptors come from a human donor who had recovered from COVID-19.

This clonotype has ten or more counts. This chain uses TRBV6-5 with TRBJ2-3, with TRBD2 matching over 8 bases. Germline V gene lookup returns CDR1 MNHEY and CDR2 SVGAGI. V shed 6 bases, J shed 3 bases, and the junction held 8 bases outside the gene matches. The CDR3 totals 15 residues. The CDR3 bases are TGTGCCAGCAGGGAAAGGACTAGCAATACAGATACGCAGTATTTT. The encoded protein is CASRERTSNTDTQYF.

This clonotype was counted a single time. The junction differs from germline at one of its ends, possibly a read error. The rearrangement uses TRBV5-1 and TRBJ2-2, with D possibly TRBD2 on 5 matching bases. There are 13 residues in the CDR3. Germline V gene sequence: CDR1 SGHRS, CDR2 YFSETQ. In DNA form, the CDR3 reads TGCGCCAGCAGCTTGGGAAACACCGGGAAGCTGTTTTTT. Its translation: CASSLGNTGKLFF.

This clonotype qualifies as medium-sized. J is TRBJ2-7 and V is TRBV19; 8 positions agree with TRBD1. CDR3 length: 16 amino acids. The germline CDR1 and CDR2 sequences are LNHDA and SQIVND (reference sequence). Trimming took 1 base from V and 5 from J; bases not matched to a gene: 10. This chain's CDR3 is CASSIGQGTSNDEQYF. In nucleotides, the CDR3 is TGTGCCAGTAGTATAGGACAGGGGACATCGAATGACGAGCAGTACTTC.

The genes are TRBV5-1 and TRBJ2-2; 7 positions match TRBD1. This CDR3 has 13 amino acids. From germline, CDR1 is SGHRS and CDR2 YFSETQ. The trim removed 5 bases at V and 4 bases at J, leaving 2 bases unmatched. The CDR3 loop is CASRTGFTGELFF. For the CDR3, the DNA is TGCGCCAGCAGGACAGGGTTCACCGGGGAGCTGTTTTTT. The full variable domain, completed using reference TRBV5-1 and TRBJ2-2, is KAGVTQTPRYLIKTRGQQVTLSCSPISGHRSVSWYQQTPGQGLQFLFEYFSETQRNKGNFPGRFSGRQFSNSRSEMNVSTLELGDSALYLCASRTGFTGELFFGEGSRLTVL.

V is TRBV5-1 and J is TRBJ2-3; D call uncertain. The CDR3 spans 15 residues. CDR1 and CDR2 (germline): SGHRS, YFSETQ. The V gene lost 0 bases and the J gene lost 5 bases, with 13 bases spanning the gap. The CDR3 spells CASSLGLGSEDTQYF. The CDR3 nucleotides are TGCGCCAGCAGCTTGGGGCTGGGGTCGGAAGATACGCAGTATTTT. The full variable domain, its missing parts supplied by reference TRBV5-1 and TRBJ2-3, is KAGVTQTPRYLIKTRGQQVTLSCSPISGHRSVSWYQQTPGQGLQFLFEYFSETQRNKGNFPGRFSGRQFSNSRSEMNVSTLELGDSALYLCASSLGLGSEDTQYFGPGTRLTVL.

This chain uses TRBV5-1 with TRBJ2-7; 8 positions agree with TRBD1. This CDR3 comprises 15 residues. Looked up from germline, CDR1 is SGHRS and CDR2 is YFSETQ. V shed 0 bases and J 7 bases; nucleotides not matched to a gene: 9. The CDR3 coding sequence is TGCGCCAGCAGCTTGGGGCAGGGGGCAGGAAGGGAGCAGTACTTC. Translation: CASSLGQGAGREQYF.

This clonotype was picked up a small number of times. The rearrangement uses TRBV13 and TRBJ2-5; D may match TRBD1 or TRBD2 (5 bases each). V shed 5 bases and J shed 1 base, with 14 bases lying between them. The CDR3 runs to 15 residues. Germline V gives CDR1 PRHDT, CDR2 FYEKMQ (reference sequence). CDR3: CASSPGPSVQETQYF. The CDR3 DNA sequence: TGTGCCAGCAGCCCGGGACCATCAGTCCAAGAGACCCAGTACTTC.

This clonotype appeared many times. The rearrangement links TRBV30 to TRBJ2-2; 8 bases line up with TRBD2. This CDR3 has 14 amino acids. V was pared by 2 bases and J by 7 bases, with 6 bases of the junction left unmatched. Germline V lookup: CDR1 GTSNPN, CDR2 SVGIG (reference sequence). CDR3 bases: TGTGCCTGGAGTACGGGGGGGCAAGTCGGGGAGCTGTTTTTT. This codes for CAWSTGGQVGELFF. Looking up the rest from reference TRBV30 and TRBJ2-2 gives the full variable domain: SQTIHQWPATLVQPVGSPLSLECTVEGTSNPNLYWYRQAAGRGLQLLFYSVGIGQISSEVPQNLSASRPQDRQFILSSKKLLLSDSGFYLCAWSTGGQVGELFFGEGSRLTVL.

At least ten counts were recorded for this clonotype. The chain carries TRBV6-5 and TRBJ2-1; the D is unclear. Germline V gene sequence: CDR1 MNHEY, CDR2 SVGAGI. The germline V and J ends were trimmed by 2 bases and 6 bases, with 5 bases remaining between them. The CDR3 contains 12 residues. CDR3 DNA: TGTGCCAGCAGTTACCCCGGCAATGAGCAGTTCTTC. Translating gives CASSYPGNEQFF.

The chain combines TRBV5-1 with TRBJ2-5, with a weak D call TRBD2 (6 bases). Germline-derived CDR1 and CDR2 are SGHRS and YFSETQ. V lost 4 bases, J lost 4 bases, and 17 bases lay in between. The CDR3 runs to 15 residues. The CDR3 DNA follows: TGCGCCAGCAGCGACCCATCGGGGGTGACAGAGACCCAGTACTTC. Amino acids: CASSDPSGVTETQYF.

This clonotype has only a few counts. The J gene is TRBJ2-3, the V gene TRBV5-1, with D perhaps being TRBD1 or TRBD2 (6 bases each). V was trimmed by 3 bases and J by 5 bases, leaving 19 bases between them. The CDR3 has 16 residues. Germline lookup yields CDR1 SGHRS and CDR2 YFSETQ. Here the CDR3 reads CASSSVVGGAEDTQYF. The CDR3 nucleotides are TGCGCCAGCAGCTCGGTCGTGGGGGGCGCCGAAGATACGCAGTATTTT. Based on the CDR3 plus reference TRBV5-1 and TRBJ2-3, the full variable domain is KAGVTQTPRYLIKTRGQQVTLSCSPISGHRSVSWYQQTPGQGLQFLFEYFSETQRNKGNFPGRFSGRQFSNSRSEMNVSTLELGDSALYLCASSSVVGGAEDTQYFGPGTRLTVL.

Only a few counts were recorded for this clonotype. The DNA for the CDR3 is TGTGCCATCACCGCACAGGGTGTAAATTCACCCCTCCACTTT. It is translated as CAITAQGVNSPLHF. J is TRBJ1-6 and V is TRBV10-3, with D possibly matching TRBD1 (6 bases). In germline, CDR1 is ENHRY, CDR2 SYGVKD. This CDR3 has 14 amino acids. Trimming took 7 bases from V and 7 from J, leaving 14 bases between them.

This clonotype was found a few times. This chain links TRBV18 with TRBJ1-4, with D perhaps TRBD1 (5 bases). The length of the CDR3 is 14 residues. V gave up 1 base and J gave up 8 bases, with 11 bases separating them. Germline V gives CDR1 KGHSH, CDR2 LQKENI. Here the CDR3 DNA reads TGTGCCAGCTCACCACAAGGGGAGAACGAAAAACTGTTTTTT. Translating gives CASSPQGENEKLFF.

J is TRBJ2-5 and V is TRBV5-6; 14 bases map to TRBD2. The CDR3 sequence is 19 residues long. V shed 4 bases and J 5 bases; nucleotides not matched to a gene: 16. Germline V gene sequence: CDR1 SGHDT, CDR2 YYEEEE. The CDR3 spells CASSTGLAGAESGWETQYF. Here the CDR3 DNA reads TGTGCCAGCAGCACGGGACTAGCGGGAGCCGAGAGCGGGTGGGAGACCCAGTACTTC.

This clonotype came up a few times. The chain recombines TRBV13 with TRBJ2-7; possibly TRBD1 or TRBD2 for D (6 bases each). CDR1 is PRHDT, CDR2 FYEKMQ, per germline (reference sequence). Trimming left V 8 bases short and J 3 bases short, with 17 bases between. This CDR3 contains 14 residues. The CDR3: CASGRRGGDYEQYF. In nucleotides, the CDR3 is TGTGCCAGCGGGAGGAGAGGGGGAGACTACGAGCAGTACTTC.

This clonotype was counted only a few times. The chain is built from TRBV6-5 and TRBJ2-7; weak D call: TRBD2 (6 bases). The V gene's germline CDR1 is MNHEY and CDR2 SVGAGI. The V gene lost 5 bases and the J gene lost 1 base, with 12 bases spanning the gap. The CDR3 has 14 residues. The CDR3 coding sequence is TGTGCCAGCAGTAGCGGGCGGGTTTCCTACGAGCAGTACTTC. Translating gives CASSSGRVSYEQYF.

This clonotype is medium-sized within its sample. CDR3 sequence: CSVEQGSYEQYF. In DNA, the CDR3 is TGCAGCGTTGAACAAGGGTCCTACGAGCAGTACTTC. The rearrangement uses TRBV29-1 and TRBJ2-7; D remains ambiguous. CDR3 length: 12 amino acids. V dropped 2 bases and J dropped 1 base, with 6 bases sitting between them. Germline CDR1 is SQVTM and CDR2 is ANQGSEA.